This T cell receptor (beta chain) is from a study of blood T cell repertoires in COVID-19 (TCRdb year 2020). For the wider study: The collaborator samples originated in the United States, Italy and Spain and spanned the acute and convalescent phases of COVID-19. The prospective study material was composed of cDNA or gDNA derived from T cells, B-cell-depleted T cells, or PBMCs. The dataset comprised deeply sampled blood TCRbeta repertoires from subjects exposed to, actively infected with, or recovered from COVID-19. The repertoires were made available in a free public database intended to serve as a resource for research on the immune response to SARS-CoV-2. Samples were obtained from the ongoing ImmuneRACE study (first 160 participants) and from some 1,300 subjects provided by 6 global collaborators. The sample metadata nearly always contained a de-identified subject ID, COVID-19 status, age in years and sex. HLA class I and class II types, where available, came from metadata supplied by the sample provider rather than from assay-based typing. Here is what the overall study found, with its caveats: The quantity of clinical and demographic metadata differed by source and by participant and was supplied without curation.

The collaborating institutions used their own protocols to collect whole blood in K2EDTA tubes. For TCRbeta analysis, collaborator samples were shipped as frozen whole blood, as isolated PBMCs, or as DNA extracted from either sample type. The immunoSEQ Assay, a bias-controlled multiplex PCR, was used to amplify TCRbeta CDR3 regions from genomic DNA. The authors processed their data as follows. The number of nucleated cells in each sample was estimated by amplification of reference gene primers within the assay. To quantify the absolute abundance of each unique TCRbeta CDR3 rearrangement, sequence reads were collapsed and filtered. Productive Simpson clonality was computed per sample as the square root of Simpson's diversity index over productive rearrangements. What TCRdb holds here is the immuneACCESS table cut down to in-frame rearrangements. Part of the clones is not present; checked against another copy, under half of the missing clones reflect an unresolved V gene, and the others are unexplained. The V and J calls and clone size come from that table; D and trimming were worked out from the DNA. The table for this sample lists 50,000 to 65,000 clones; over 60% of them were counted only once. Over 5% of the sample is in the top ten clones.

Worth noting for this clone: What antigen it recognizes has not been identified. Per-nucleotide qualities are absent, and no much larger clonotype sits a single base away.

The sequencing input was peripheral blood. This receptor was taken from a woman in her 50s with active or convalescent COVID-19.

Here the CDR3 is given as CASTRGALNTEAFF. The bases read TGTGCCAGCACCCGCGGGGCTCTGAACACTGAAGCTTTCTTT. The sequence links TRBV6-5 to TRBJ1-1; D gene: possibly TRBD1, on 5 matching bases. Measured from the cysteine to the phenylalanine, the CDR3 is 14 residues long. Just CDR3 DNA is preserved here, 42 bases in frame from base 1. In the germline V gene, CDR1 corresponds to MNHEY and CDR2 to SVGAGI. V is pared back by 7 bases and J by 0 bases, with 12 bases lying between the germline termini.